These 10 T cell receptor beta chains originate from one sample sequenced in a study of T cell repertoires in cytomegalovirus infection (dated by TCRdb to about 2019). Antigens for these TCRs are unknown. What this sample's treatment or condition label stands for: in vitro stimulation with specific CMV peptide epitopes to enrich CMV-specific T cells. TCRdb records Illumina HiSeq 1500 as the sequencer. The raw public data were reprocessed by TCRdb itself: fastp quality trimming at Q25, MiXCR clonotype calling, in-frame beta chains only. Rows matching on CDR3 protein sequence are summarized as one entry with the most common DNA and genes. In all, the sample holds about 160,000 distinct CDR3 sequences, and 20% to 25% of those were seen once. Roughly 25% of the sample comes from the top ten. The source was CD8+ T cells from cultured PBMCs, collected from culture after CMV antigen stimulation. These receptors came from a human donor in good health (CMV status not recorded). Some clones in this sample may be carry-over from other donors' samples.

The chain links TRBV12-3 or TRBV12-4 to TRBJ1-5; no firm D call. V lost 1 base, J lost 3 bases, and 10 bases lay in between. This CDR3 comprises 15 residues. CDR3 sequence (DNA): TGTGCCAGCAGTTTAGACGGCAGCTACAATCAGCCCCAGCATTTT. Protein sequence: CASSLDGSYNQPQHF.

In its sample, this clonotype was seen a few times. The chain combines TRBV12-5 with TRBJ2-7; 7 bases match TRBD1. V lost 6 bases, J lost 6 bases, and 11 bases stayed unmatched. CDR1 and CDR2 from the germline V gene are LGHNT and FRNRAP. This CDR3 is built from 14 residues. The CDR3 nucleotides are TGTGCTAGTGGACCCACAGGGGCCCGACGCGAGCAGTACTTC. Translated: CASGPTGARREQYF.

The genes are TRBV27 and TRBJ2-2; D is possibly TRBD1 (5 bases). This CDR3 comprises 13 residues. Germline CDR1 MNHEY, CDR2 SMNVEV (reference sequence). Deletions cut 6 bases from V and 6 bases from J, with 11 bases between. CDR3 protein: CASSLTGAGELFF. The CDR3 region has the DNA TGTGCCAGCAGCCTAACAGGTGCCGGGGAGCTGTTTTTT.

This chain uses TRBV15 with TRBJ2-1; possible D gene TRBD2, 6 bases. Germline CDR1 reads LNHNV; CDR2 reads YYDKDF (reference sequence). V was clipped by 1 base and J by 7 bases, with 14 bases between them. The CDR3 is 15 residues long. The CDR3 nucleotides are TGTGCCACCAGCAGAGGACGCGGGGTAAGGAATGAGCAGTTCTTC. Translated: CATSRGRGVRNEQFF. Combining the CDR3 with reference TRBV15 and TRBJ2-1 gives the whole variable domain DAMVIQNPRYQVTQFGKPVTLSCSQTLNHNVMYWYQQKSSQAPKLLFHYYDKDFNNEADTPDNFQSRRPNTSFCFLDIRSPGLGDTAMYLCATSRGRGVRNEQFFGPGTRLTVL.

This clonotype appeared a few times. The chain uses TRBV6-2 or TRBV6-3 and TRBJ1-5; perhaps TRBD1 as D (5 bases). V was pared by 6 bases and J by 2 bases, with 11 bases between. CDR3 length equals 14 residues. The germline V gene has CDR1 MNHEY and CDR2 SVGEGT. The CDR3 sequence is CASSWGAGNQPQHF. The DNA for the CDR3 is TGTGCCAGCAGCTGGGGCGCGGGCAATCAGCCCCAGCATTTT.

The sample holds a few counts of this clonotype. The chain employs TRBV12-3 or TRBV12-4 and TRBJ2-1; TRBD2 aligns across 7 bases. Unmatched junction bases numbered 4, after V lost 5 bases and J lost 3 bases. This CDR3 has 14 amino acids. CDR3 sequence reads: CASSVGGSYNEQFF. The DNA for the CDR3 is TGTGCCAGCAGTGTGGGGGGGAGCTACAATGAGCAGTTCTTC.

This clonotype was seen only a few times. The V call is TRBV9, the J call TRBJ2-2; 8 bases are shared with TRBD2. Germline V gene data show CDR1 as SGDLS and CDR2 as YYNGEE. The CDR3 is made up of 17 amino acids. V lost 3 bases and J lost 5; bases outside the gene matches: 12. This chain's CDR3 is CASSGETGGPLTGELFF. The CDR3 nucleotides read TGTGCCAGCAGCGGCGAAACGGGGGGGCCGTTGACCGGGGAGCTGTTTTTT.

The chain is built from TRBV6-1 and TRBJ2-7; D is perhaps TRBD2 (5 bases). The germline V gene has CDR1 MNHNS and CDR2 SASEGT. The CDR3 is 11 residues long. The germline V and J ends were trimmed by 8 bases and 6 bases, with 11 bases remaining between them. In DNA form, the CDR3 reads TGTGCCAGCCGAATCGGAGGCGAGCAGTACTTC. This translates into CASRIGGEQYF.

CDR3 protein: CASSPGGVYEQYF. As DNA, the CDR3 is TGTGCCAGCAGTCCGGGGGGGGTCTACGAGCAGTACTTC. V gene TRBV27 combines with J gene TRBJ2-7; 8 bases line up with TRBD2. The CDR3 consists of 13 residues. CDR1 MNHEY and CDR2 SMNVEV come from the germline V gene (reference sequence). Unmatched junction bases numbered 3, after V lost 5 bases and J lost 3 bases.

The chain couples TRBV7-9 to TRBJ2-1; maybe TRBD2 (5 bases). In germline, CDR1 is SEHNR, CDR2 FQNEAQ (reference sequence). The CDR3 has 16 residues. Trimming took off 5 bases at V and 5 bases at J, with 19 bases between the two ends. The CDR3 sequence: CASSSTRGWGHNEQFF. In DNA form, the CDR3 reads TGTGCCAGCAGCAGCACCCGGGGTTGGGGTCACAATGAGCAGTTCTTC.